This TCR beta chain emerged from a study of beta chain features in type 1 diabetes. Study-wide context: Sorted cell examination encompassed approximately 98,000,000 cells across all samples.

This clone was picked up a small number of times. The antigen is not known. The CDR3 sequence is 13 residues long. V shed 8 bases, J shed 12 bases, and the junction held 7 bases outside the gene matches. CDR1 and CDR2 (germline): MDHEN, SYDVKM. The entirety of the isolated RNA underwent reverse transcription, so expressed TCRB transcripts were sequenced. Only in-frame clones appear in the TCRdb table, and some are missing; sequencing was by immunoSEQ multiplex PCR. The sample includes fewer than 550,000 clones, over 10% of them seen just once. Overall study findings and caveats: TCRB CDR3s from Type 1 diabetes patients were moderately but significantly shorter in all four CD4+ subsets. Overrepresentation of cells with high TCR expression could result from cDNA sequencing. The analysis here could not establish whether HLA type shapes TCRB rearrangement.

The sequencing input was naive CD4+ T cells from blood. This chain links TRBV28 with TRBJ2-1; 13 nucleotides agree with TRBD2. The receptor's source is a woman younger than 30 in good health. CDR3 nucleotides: TGTGCCAGCGCCAGACTAGCGGGGGGTATGCAGTTCTTC. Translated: CASARLAGGMQFF.